Following are 19 T cell receptor beta chains from one sample sequenced in a study of CXCR3-negative and CXCR3-positive naive CD8 T cells. The study, taken as a whole, reports: TRB CDR3s were more hydrophobic in CXCR3-positive than in CXCR3-negative naive cells.

All TRB cDNA libraries came from 5' RACE performed with UMI labels. From the 5' RACE reads, TCRdb lists one entry per CDR3 protein and no DNA. The sample table sets out 75,000 to 100,000 distinct CDR3 sequences. These receptors are not linked to any known antigen. The sample was naive CXCR3+ CD8+ T cells from blood. The subset here: CD45RO-CCR7+CD27+CD95- naive CD8+ T cells expressing CXCR3 (TNR3+). The receptor set was obtained from a human donor in good health. Some clones in this sample may be carry-over from other donors' samples.

The V gene is TRBV12-3 or TRBV12-4, the J gene TRBJ2-3. This CDR3 has 11 residues. The CDR3 protein is CASSNTDTQYF.

The chain combines TRBV12-3 or TRBV12-4 with TRBJ2-2. This CDR3 has 14 residues. The CDR3 region is CASSLGGYTGELFF.

The rearrangement joins TRBV5-6 to TRBJ1-2. The germline V gene has CDR1 SGHDT and CDR2 YYEEEE. CDR3 length equals 12 residues. CDR3: CASSFGVNGYTF.

This chain links TRBV5-6 with TRBJ1-6. There are 14 residues in the CDR3. CDR1 is SGHDT, CDR2 YYEEEE, per germline. The chain's CDR3 is CASSFQPRYSPLHF.

The CDR3 is CSIKLATPYEQYF. This chain joins TRBV29-1 and TRBJ2-7; TCRdb's D call, TRBD2, is unchecked because there is no DNA. The CDR3 runs 13 residues. The germline V gene encodes CDR1 SQVTM and CDR2 ANQGSEA.

The chain has TRBV12-3 or TRBV12-4 and TRBJ1-1; the D call from TCRdb, TRBD1, cannot be confirmed without DNA. This CDR3 comprises 13 residues. The CDR3 loop is CASRTGLNTEAFF.

The chain links TRBV28 to TRBJ2-5; there is no DNA to check the TCRdb D call of TRBD1. CDR1 and CDR2 from the germline V gene are MDHEN and SYDVKM. This CDR3 comprises 15 residues. CDR3 sequence reads: CASSHRGSHGETQYF.

The chain is built from TRBV7-2 and TRBJ2-7. The CDR3 length is 12 residues. In germline, CDR1 is SGHTA, CDR2 FQGNSA. The CDR3 region is CASSYGDYEQYF.

The chain employs TRBV6-2 or TRBV6-3 and TRBJ1-2. Germline V gives CDR1 MNHEY, CDR2 SVGEGT. This CDR3 has 13 amino acids. The CDR3 sequence: CASSYLKLNGYTF.

The V and J genes are TRBV10-3 and TRBJ2-7. The germline gives CDR1 ENHRY, CDR2 SYGVKD. This CDR3 has 16 amino acids. The CDR3: CAISGDPAASRYEQYF.

V usage is TRBV7-9 and J usage is TRBJ2-3; without DNA, the TCRdb call of TRBD1 cannot be checked. Germline loops: CDR1 SEHNR, CDR2 FQNEAQ (reference sequence). The CDR3 has 16 residues. The CDR3 reads CASTVSSGTITDTQYF.

This chain joins TRBV12-3 or TRBV12-4 and TRBJ2-4; the TCRdb D gene call, TRBD2, has no DNA to confirm it. The CDR3 covers 11 residues. CDR3 loop: CASASGGRFNF.

The gene calls are TRBV19 and TRBJ2-7; no DNA is available, so the TRBD1 call from TCRdb remains unchecked. The CDR3 totals 15 residues. The germline CDR1 and CDR2 sequences are LNHDA and SQIVND (reference sequence). The CDR3 spells CASTHSGTGAYEQYF. Filled out from reference TRBV19 and TRBJ2-7, the complete variable domain reads DGGITQSPKYLFRKEGQNVTLSCEQNLNHDAMYWYRQDPGQGLRLIYYSQIVNDFQKGDIAEGYSVSREKKESFPLTVTSAQKNPTAFYLCASTHSGTGAYEQYFGPGTRLTVT.

This chain uses TRBV25-1 with TRBJ1-2; TCRdb outputs TRBD1, but without DNA this stays unchecked. The V gene's germline CDR1 is MGHDK and CDR2 SYGVNS. The CDR3 runs to 14 residues. The CDR3 loop is CASSESGVYYGYTF.

The rearrangement links TRBV29-1 to TRBJ2-7. The CDR3 covers 16 residues. CDR1 and CDR2 from the germline V gene are SQVTM and ANQGSEA. CDR3 sequence: CSVLDTDGLSSYEQYF.

CDR3 protein: CASSSDGLAVYNEQFF. The chain joins TRBV11-3 to TRBJ2-1; TCRdb returns TRBD2, unconfirmable since there is no DNA. The CDR3 extends over 16 amino acids. Germline V gene lookup returns CDR1 SGHNT and CDR2 YENEEA.

J is TRBJ1-2 and V is TRBV19. This CDR3 has 12 residues. Per germline, CDR1 LNHDA and CDR2 SQIVND (reference sequence). The CDR3 region is CASSADLYGYTF.

CDR3 loop: CASSPGEGELFF. This chain joins TRBV5-6 and TRBJ2-2; no DNA is available, so the TRBD1 call from TCRdb remains unchecked. This CDR3 comprises 12 residues. Germline CDR1 reads SGHDT; CDR2 reads YYEEEE. The full variable domain, completed using reference TRBV5-6 and TRBJ2-2, is DAGVTQSPTHLIKTRGQQVTLRCSPKSGHDTVSWYQQALGQGPQFIFQYYEEEERQRGNFPDRFSGHQFPNYSSELNVNALLLGDSALYLCASSPGEGELFFGEGSRLTVL.

The rearrangement uses TRBV6-2 or TRBV6-3 and TRBJ1-1. The CDR3 has 14 residues. Germline V lookup: CDR1 MNHEY, CDR2 SVGEGT. This CDR3 reads CASSYGQSNTEAFF.